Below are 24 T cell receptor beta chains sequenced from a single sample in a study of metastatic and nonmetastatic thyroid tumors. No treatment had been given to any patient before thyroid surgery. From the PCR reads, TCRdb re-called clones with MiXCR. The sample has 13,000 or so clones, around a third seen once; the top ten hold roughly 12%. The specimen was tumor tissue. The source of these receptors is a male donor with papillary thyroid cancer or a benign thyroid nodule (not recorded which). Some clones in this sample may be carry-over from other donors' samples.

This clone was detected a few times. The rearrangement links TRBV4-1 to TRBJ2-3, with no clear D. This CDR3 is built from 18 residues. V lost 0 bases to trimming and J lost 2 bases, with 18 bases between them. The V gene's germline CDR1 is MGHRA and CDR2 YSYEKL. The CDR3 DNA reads TGCGCCAGCAGCCAAGATCTGGCACTCGGCTATGTCACAGATACGCAGTATTTT. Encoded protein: CASSQDLALGYVTDTQYF.

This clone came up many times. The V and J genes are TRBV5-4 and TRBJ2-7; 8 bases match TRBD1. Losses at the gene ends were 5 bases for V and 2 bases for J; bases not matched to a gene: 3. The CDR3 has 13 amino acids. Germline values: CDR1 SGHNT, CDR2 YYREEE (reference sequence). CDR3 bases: TGTGCCAGCAGTGAGGACAGGGCCTACGAGCAGTACTTC. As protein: CASSEDRAYEQYF.

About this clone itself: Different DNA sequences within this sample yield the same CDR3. As DNA, the CDR3 is TGTGCCAGTCTTATAGCGGGAGACTACGAGCAGTACTTC. Translated, it gives CASLIAGDYEQYF. This sequence joins TRBV2 and TRBJ2-7; 9 bases are a match to TRBD2. This CDR3 contains 13 residues. V gave up 9 bases and J gave up 3 bases; unmatched junction bases: 6. Per germline, CDR1 SNHLY and CDR2 FYNNEI.

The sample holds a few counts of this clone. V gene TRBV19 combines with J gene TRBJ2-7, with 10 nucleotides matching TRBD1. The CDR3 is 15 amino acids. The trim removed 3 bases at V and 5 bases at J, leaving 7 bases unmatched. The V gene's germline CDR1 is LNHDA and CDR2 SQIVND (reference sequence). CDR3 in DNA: TGTGCCAGTAGTATTTCGGGGACAGGGGCCCACGAGCAGTACTTC. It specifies CASSISGTGAHEQYF.

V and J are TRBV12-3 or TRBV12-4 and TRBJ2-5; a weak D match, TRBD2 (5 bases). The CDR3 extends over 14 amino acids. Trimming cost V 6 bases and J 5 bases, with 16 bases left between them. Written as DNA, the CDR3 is TGTGCCAGCAGCCCGGGAAACGAACTGGAGACCCAGTACTTC. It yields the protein CASSPGNELETQYF.

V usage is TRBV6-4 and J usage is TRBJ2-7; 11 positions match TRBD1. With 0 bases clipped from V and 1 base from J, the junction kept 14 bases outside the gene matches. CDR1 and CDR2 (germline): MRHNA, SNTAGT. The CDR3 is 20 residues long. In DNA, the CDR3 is TGTGCCAGCAGTGACTCAAGGACAGGGGGCCCCCTTCATTGGTCCTACGAGCAGTACTTC. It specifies CASSDSRTGGPLHWSYEQYF.

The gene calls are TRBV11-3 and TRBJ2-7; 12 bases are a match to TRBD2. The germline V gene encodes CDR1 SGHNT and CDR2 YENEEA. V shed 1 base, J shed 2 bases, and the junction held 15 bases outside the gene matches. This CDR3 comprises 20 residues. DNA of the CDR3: TGTGCCAGCAGCTTAGGGGAGAGCCTAGCGGGAGGGCCCGTTCCCTACGAGCAGTACTTC. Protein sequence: CASSLGESLAGGPVPYEQYF.

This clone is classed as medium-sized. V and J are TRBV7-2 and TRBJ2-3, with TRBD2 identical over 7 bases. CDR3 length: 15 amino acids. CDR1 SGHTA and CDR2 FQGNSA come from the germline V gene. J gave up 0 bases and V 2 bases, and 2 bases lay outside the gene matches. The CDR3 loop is CASSLTGGSTDTQYF. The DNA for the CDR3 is TGTGCCAGCAGCTTAACGGGAGGTAGCACAGATACGCAGTATTTT.

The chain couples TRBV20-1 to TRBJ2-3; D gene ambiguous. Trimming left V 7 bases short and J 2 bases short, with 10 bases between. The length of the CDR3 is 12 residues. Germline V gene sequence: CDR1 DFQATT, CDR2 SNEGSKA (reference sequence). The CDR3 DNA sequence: TGCAGTGGGCGAAAAGACACAGATACGCAGTATTTT. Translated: CSGRKDTDTQYF.

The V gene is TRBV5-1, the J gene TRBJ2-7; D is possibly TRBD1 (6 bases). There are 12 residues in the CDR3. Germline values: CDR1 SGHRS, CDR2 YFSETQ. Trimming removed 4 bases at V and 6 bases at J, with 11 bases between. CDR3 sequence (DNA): TGCGCCAGCAGCGTACAGGGTGGCGAGCAGTACTTC. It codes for CASSVQGGEQYF.

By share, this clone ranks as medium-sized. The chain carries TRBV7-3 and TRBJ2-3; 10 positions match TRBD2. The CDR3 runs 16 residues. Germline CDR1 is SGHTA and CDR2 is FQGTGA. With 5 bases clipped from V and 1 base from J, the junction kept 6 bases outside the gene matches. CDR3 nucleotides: TGTGCCAGCAGCCCAACAGCGGGAGGGGGCACAGATACGCAGTATTTT. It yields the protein CASSPTAGGGTDTQYF. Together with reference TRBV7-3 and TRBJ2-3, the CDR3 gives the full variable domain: GAGVSQTPSNKVTEKGKYVELRCDPISGHTALYWYRQSLGQGPEFLIYFQGTGAADDSGLPNDRFFAVRPEGSVSTLKIQRTERGDSAVYLCASSPTAGGGTDTQYFGPGTRLTVL.

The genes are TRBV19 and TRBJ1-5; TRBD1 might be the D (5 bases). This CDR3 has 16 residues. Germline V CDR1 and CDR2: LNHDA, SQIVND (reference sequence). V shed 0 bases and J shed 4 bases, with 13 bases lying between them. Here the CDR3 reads CASSIDVGGANQPQHF. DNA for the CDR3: TGTGCCAGTAGTATAGATGTCGGGGGTGCTAATCAGCCCCAGCATTTT.

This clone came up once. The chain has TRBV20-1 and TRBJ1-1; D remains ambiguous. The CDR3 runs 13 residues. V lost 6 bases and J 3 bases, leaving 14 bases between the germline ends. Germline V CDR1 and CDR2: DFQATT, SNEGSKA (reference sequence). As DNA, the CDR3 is TGCAGTGCCTCTGCCGGGAGAGACACTGAAGCTTTCTTT. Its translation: CSASAGRDTEAFF.

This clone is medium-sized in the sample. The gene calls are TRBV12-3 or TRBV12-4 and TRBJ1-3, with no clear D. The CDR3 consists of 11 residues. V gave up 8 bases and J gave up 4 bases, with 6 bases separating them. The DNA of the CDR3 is TGTGCCAGCGGAAGGGGAAACACCATATATTTT. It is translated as CASGRGNTIYF.

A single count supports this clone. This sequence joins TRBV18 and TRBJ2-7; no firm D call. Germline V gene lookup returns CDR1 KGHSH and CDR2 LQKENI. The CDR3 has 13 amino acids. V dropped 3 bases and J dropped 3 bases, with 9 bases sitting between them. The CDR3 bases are TGTGCCAGCTCACCGTTTGAAGGCTACGAGCAGTACTTC. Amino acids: CASSPFEGYEQYF.

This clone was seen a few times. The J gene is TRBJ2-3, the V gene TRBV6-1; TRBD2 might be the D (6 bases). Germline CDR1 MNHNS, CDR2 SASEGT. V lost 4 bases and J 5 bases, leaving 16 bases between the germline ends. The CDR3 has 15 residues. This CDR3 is CASSVTILAGDTQYF. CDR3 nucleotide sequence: TGTGCCAGCAGTGTAACAATACTAGCTGGAGATACGCAGTATTTT.

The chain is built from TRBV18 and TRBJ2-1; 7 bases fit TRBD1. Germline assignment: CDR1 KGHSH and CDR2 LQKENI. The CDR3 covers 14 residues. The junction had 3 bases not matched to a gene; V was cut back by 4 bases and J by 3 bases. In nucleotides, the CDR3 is TGTGCCAGCTCACGGGACAGCGGCTACAATGAGCAGTTCTTC. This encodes CASSRDSGYNEQFF.

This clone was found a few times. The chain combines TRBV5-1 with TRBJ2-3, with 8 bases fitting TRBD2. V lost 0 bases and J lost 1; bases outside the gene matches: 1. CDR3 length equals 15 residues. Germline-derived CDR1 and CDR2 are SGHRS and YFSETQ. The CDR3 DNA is TGCGCCAGCAGCTTGGTTAGCGGGGGCACAGATACGCAGTATTTT. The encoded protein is CASSLVSGGTDTQYF.

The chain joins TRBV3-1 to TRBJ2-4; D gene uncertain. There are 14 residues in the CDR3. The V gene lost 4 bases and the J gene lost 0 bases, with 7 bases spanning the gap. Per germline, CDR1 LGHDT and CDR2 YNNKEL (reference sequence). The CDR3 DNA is TGTGCCAGCAGCCGGTCCGAAGCCAAAAACATTCAGTACTTC. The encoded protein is CASSRSEAKNIQYF.

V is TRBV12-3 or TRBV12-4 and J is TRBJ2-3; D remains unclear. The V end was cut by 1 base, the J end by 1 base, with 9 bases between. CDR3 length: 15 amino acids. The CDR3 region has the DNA TGTGCCAGCAGTTTAGGGGCAGTGCGCACAGATACGCAGTATTTT. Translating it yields CASSLGAVRTDTQYF.

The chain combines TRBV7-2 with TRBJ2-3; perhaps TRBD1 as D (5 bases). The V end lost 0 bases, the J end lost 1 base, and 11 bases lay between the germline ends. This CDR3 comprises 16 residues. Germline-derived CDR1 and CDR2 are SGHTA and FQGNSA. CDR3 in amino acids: CASSLAHKGRTDTQYF. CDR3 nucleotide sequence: TGTGCCAGCAGCTTAGCGCATAAGGGGCGCACAGATACGCAGTATTTT. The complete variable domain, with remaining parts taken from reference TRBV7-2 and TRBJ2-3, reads GAGVSQSPSNKVTEKGKDVELRCDPISGHTALYWYRQSLGQGLEFLIYFQGNSAPDKSGLPSDRFSAERTGGSVSTLTIQRTQQEDSAVYLCASSLAHKGRTDTQYFGPGTRLTVL.

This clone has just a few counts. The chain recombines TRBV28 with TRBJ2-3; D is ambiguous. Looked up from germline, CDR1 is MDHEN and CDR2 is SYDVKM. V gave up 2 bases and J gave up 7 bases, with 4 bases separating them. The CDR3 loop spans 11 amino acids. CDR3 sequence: CASSLKYTQYF. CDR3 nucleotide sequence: TGTGCCAGCAGTTTAAAGTATACGCAGTATTTT.

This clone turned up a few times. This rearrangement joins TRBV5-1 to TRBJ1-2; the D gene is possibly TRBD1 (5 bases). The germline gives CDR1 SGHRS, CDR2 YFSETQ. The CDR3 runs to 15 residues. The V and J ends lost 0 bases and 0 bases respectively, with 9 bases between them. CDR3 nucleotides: TGCGCCAGCAGCTTGGATCAGGGTCCTAACTATGGCTACACCTTC. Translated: CASSLDQGPNYGYTF.

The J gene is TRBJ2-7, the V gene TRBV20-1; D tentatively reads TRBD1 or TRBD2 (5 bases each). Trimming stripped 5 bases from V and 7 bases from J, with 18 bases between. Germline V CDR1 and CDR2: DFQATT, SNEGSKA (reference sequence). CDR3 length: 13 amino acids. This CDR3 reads CSALGLAGNEQYV. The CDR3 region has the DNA TGCAGTGCTTTGGGGCTAGCCGGTAATGAGCAGTACGTC.